This entry lists 21 T cell receptor beta chains sequenced from one sample in a study of blood T cells in healthy people across ages. Sample-barcoded 5' priming and a J-beta primer mix drove a second PCR of about 6 to 12 cycles. TCRdb analysed the 5' RACE reads with MiXCR anew, one entry per CDR3 protein. The profile shows some 760,000 distinct CDR3 sequences, around 25% of them singletons. This sample was shared with a second study, whose subject was T cells of mothers and their children.

Sequenced material: blood. The receptors derive from a boy younger than 18 in good health.

The chain combines TRBV7-2 with TRBJ1-1; no clear D gene. Trimming took 5 bases from V and 4 from J, leaving 14 bases between them. CDR1 and CDR2 from the germline V gene are SGHTA and FQGNSA. This CDR3 comprises 14 residues. CDR3 region: CASSPRRAGTEAFF. Here the CDR3 DNA reads TGTGCCAGCAGCCCCAGGAGGGCCGGCACTGAAGCTTTCTTT.

The J gene is TRBJ1-1, the V gene TRBV7-2; possible D gene TRBD1, 5 bases. The V end lost 4 bases, the J end lost 5 bases, and 14 bases lay between the germline ends. The CDR3 is 14 amino acids. Germline values: CDR1 SGHTA, CDR2 FQGNSA. The CDR3 DNA reads as TGTGCCAGCAGCTCCCCAGGGTTTAAAACTGAAGCTTTCTTT. It codes for CASSSPGFKTEAFF.

The chain joins TRBV7-9 to TRBJ1-4; D is undetermined. CDR1 is SEHNR and CDR2 is FQNEAQ in the germline V gene (reference sequence). Trimming cost V 4 bases and J 6 bases, with 12 bases left between them. The CDR3 covers 14 residues. In DNA, the CDR3 is TGTGCCAGCAGCTCACCACGGATGGATGAAAAACTGTTTTTT. Residues: CASSSPRMDEKLFF. The full variable domain, its missing parts supplied by reference TRBV7-9 and TRBJ1-4, is DTGVSQNPRHKITKRGQNVTFRCDPISEHNRLYWYRQTLGQGPEFLTYFQNEAQLEKSRLLSDRFSAERPKGSFSTLEIQRTEQGDSAMYLCASSSPRMDEKLFFGSGTQLSVL.

This clonotype was observed a few times. This chain uses TRBV5-1 with TRBJ2-1, with D unresolved. The DNA matches TRBJ2-7 better at its end, which makes the J call doubtful. The CDR3 runs 13 residues. In germline, CDR1 is SGHRS, CDR2 YFSETQ. The CDR3 spells CASSFYPNYEQYF. The CDR3 nucleotides read TGCGCCAGCAGCTTTTACCCAAACTACGAGCAGTACTTC.

This clonotype has more than one count but fewer than ten. V is TRBV25-1 and J is TRBJ2-7; TRBD2 agrees at 13 bases. This CDR3 is 15 amino acids long. Germline CDR1 MGHDK, CDR2 SYGVNS. V shed 5 bases and J 6 bases; nucleotides not matched to a gene: 7. The CDR3 region is CASSPWGLAGSEQYF. The CDR3 DNA sequence: TGTGCCAGCAGTCCCTGGGGACTAGCGGGAAGCGAGCAGTACTTC.

The chain combines TRBV19 with TRBJ2-7; 7 bases fit TRBD2. This CDR3 contains 14 residues. CDR1 is LNHDA and CDR2 is SQIVND in the germline V gene (reference sequence). Unmatched junction bases numbered 12, after V lost 8 bases and J lost 5 bases. The DNA for the CDR3 is TGTGCCAGTGGACCGGGACTACTTACGCACGAGCAGTACTTC. It encodes CASGPGLLTHEQYF.

The chain has TRBV2 and TRBJ2-1; D not certain. V lost 8 bases to trimming and J lost 8 bases, with 10 bases between them. The length of the CDR3 is 11 residues. Germline assignment: CDR1 SNHLY and CDR2 FYNNEI. This chain's CDR3 is CASLNWDEQFF. The CDR3 coding sequence is TGTGCCAGCCTAAACTGGGATGAGCAGTTCTTC.

The CDR3 protein is CASSSNIQGGQYF. The CDR3, as DNA: TGTGCCAGCAGCTCGAATATCCAGGGTGGGCAGTACTTC. The chain employs TRBV7-9 and TRBJ2-7, with TRBD1 as a possible D gene (5 bases). Germline loops: CDR1 SEHNR, CDR2 FQNEAQ (reference sequence). The CDR3 is made up of 13 amino acids. The germline V and J ends were trimmed by 4 bases and 9 bases, with 16 bases remaining between them.

The V and J genes are TRBV27 and TRBJ2-5; the match to TRBD2 covers 7 bases. V trimming: 5 bases; J trimming: 11 bases; junction bases outside the gene matches: 14. Germline V gene lookup returns CDR1 MNHEY and CDR2 SMNVEV (reference sequence). The CDR3 extends over 14 amino acids. The CDR3 region has the DNA TGTGCCAGCAGTCCCCGCGACAGCGGGACGCAGCAGTACTTC. Translation: CASSPRDSGTQQYF.

V usage is TRBV21-1 and J usage is TRBJ2-5; the D call of TRBD1 is as the table states it, not checked on the DNA. TRBV21-1 is listed as a pseudogene. The CDR3 extends over 17 amino acids. The CDR3 sequence: CASSKEERDRGAETQYF. DNA of the CDR3: TGTGCCAGCAGCAAAGAGGAGCGGGACAGGGGAGCAGAGACCCAGTACTTC.

CDR3 residues: CASRDSPMNTEAFF. The CDR3 DNA follows: TGTGCCAGCAGGGATAGCCCTATGAACACTGAAGCTTTCTTT. The J gene is TRBJ1-1, the V gene TRBV6-5; D uncertain. This CDR3 spans 14 amino acids. Germline loops: CDR1 MNHEY, CDR2 SVGAGI. Trimming removed 6 bases at V and 0 bases at J, with 11 bases between.

This clonotype came up a few times. V gene TRBV6-2 or TRBV6-3 combines with J gene TRBJ2-1, with 8 nucleotides matching TRBD1. The DNA end is more similar to TRBJ2-7, so the J call may be wrong. The CDR3 is made up of 15 amino acids. Per germline, CDR1 MNHEY and CDR2 SVGEGT. The CDR3 region is CASSQGTGLPYEQYF. CDR3 nucleotides: TGTGCCAGCAGCCAAGGGACAGGTTTACCCTACGAGCAGTACTTC.

This clonotype was detected a few times. This chain joins TRBV15 and TRBJ2-7; D is possibly TRBD2 (5 bases). This CDR3 has 14 residues. V lost 0 bases and J lost 5, with 11 bases in between. Per the germline V gene, CDR1 is LNHNV and CDR2 is YYDKDF (reference sequence). CDR3 nucleotides: TGTGCCACCAGCAGAGATTTAGCGCATAACGAGCAGTACTTC. This codes for CATSRDLAHNEQYF. The full variable domain, rest sourced from reference TRBV15 and TRBJ2-7, is DAMVIQNPRYQVTQFGKPVTLSCSQTLNHNVMYWYQQKSSQAPKLLFHYYDKDFNNEADTPDNFQSRRPNTSFCFLDIRSPGLGDTAMYLCATSRDLAHNEQYFGPGTRLTVT.

A few counts support this clonotype. The V call is TRBV20-1, the J call TRBJ2-1; D perhaps matches TRBD2 (5 bases). This CDR3 is built from 12 residues. Germline assignment: CDR1 DFQATT and CDR2 SNEGSKA (reference sequence). V was shortened by 5 bases and J by 6 bases, with 11 bases between the two germline ends. The chain's CDR3 is CSAQLGGNEQFF. CDR3 bases: TGCAGTGCTCAACTAGGAGGCAATGAGCAGTTCTTC.

The chain joins TRBV6-4 to TRBJ2-2; 8 nucleotides line up with TRBD2. Trimming cost V 6 bases and J 3 bases; bases outside gene matches: 3. The CDR3 extends over 14 amino acids. The germline CDR1 and CDR2 sequences are MRHNA and SNTAGT. The DNA for the CDR3 is TGTGCCAGCAGAGCGGGAGTGCACACCGGGGAGCTGTTTTTT. Its protein product is CASRAGVHTGELFF.

The chain joins TRBV15 to TRBJ2-7; 8 bases fit TRBD2. In germline, CDR1 is LNHNV, CDR2 YYDKDF (reference sequence). V trimming: 0 bases; J trimming: 6 bases; junction bases outside the gene matches: 13. This CDR3 spans 17 amino acids. CDR3 in amino acids: CATSRDLQKREPVEQYF. The CDR3 DNA reads TGTGCCACCAGCAGAGATCTTCAGAAGCGGGAGCCAGTCGAGCAGTACTTC.

This clonotype was observed a handful of times. The gene calls are TRBV7-2 and TRBJ2-5, with 7 bases lining up with TRBD2. Gene TRBJ2-7 matches the end of the DNA better, so the J call may be wrong. The length of the CDR3 is 12 residues. Germline CDR1 is SGHTA and CDR2 is FQGNSA. In nucleotides, the CDR3 is TGTGCTACACGGGACTACTCCTACGAGCAGTACTTC. Translating it yields CATRDYSYEQYF.

The chain has TRBV6-4 and TRBJ2-1; D gene unclear. CDR1 MRHNA and CDR2 SNTAGT come from the germline V gene. The V end lost 4 bases, the J end lost 1 base, and 8 bases lay between the germline ends. The length of the CDR3 is 14 residues. In nucleotides, the CDR3 is TGTGCCAGCAGTGCGACGGGTTCCTACAATGAGCAGTTCTTC. Amino acid sequence: CASSATGSYNEQFF.

The CDR3, as DNA: TGCAGTGCTAGAGATCCGGCGGGGGGGAGGGAGACCCAGTACTTC. It translates to CSARDPAGGRETQYF. J is TRBJ2-5 and V is TRBV20-1; the match to TRBD2 covers 9 bases. Germline-derived CDR1 and CDR2 are DFQATT and SNEGSKA (reference sequence). Trimming removed 0 bases from V and 5 bases from J; junction bases left unmatched: 7. This CDR3 comprises 15 residues.

This clonotype was picked up a small number of times. This chain links TRBV7-9 with TRBJ1-1; D ambiguous. Germline values: CDR1 SEHNR, CDR2 FQNEAQ (reference sequence). The CDR3 has 14 amino acids. Trimming removed 3 bases at V and 11 bases at J, with 19 bases between. Here the CDR3 reads CASSFSDGPVMAFF. CDR3 bases: TGTGCCAGCAGCTTTTCTGACGGCCCCGTAATGGCTTTCTTT.

The V and J genes are TRBV28 and TRBJ2-5, with 16 bases identical to TRBD2. The CDR3 runs to 15 residues. Trimming cost V 2 bases and J 11 bases; bases outside gene matches: 5. Looked up from germline, CDR1 is MDHEN and CDR2 is SYDVKM. In nucleotides, the CDR3 is TGTGCCAGCAGTTTACCCGGGACTAGCGGGAGGGGTCAGTACTTC. This gives the protein CASSLPGTSGRGQYF.